This TCR beta chain was identified during a study of blood T cells in healthy people across ages. Notes on the study in general: The diversity estimates, figures obtained from one million T cells, were considered underestimates. In older individuals, TCR beta diversity per million T cells was lower, falling roughly linearly with age.

A second PCR, run for roughly 7 to 11 cycles, used a sample-barcoded 5' primer plus a J-beta primer mix. Unique molecular identifiers of 12 random nucleotides labeled each cDNA. TCRdb processed the 5' RACE reads anew with MiXCR; each CDR3 protein has one entry. The sample includes 1.5 million to 1.8 million distinct CDR3 sequences, approximately 42% of them seen just once. This clonotype was seen a few times. Its antigen is unidentified. CDR3 length: 14 residues. J lost 11 bases, V lost 6 bases, and 11 bases had no gene match. Looked up from germline, CDR1 is SNHLY and CDR2 is FYNNEI. Sequencing used blood. The TCR comes from a young woman in good health. This chain joins TRBV2 and TRBJ2-5, with 11 bases aligning to TRBD2. The CDR3 reads CASSGLAGYNEQYF. CDR3 nucleotide sequence: TGTGCCAGCAGCGGACTAGCGGGTTACAATGAGCAGTACTTC.